The 10 T cell receptor beta chains below all came from one sample that was sequenced in a study of T cell changes during pregnancy in multiple sclerosis. Only in-frame clones appear in the TCRdb table, and some are missing; sequencing was by immunoSEQ multiplex PCR. The sample comprises about 60,000 clones, about 91% of which are singletons, and over 0.7% rests with the top ten. The material sequenced was peripheral blood, taken before pregnancy. The receptor set was obtained from a female donor with multiple sclerosis, enrolled in a pregnancy study.

The gene calls are TRBV7-2 and TRBJ1-2; 9 nucleotides agree with TRBD1. The V segment lost 1 base and the J segment 8 bases; nucleotides outside the gene matches: 8. In germline, CDR1 is SGHTA, CDR2 FQGNSA. The CDR3 runs 15 residues. Here the CDR3 reads CASSLEPTGGAGYTF. In DNA, the CDR3 is TGTGCCAGCAGCTTAGAGCCGACAGGGGGGGCGGGCTACACCTTC.

The chain combines TRBV10-3 with TRBJ2-1; D possibly corresponds to TRBD2 (6 bases). Germline values: CDR1 ENHRY, CDR2 SYGVKD. Deletions cut 6 bases from V and 12 bases from J, with 15 bases between. The CDR3 runs to 12 residues. The CDR3 nucleotides are TGTGCCATCAGGGAACTAGCTCTGGGGCAGTTCTTC. Translation: CAIRELALGQFF.

This clone was seen only a few times. This chain connects TRBV6-1 to TRBJ1-1; tentative D call: TRBD1 (5 bases). The V gene's germline CDR1 is MNHNS and CDR2 SASEGT. CDR3 size: 13 residues. The V and J ends lost 4 bases and 4 bases respectively, with 10 bases between them. The CDR3 reads CASSVGQGTEAFF. The CDR3 coding sequence is TGTGCCAGCAGTGTGGGTCAGGGCACTGAAGCTTTCTTT.

This chain uses TRBV19 with TRBJ2-7, with 7 bases matching TRBD1. The CDR3 loop spans 15 amino acids. Germline CDR1 LNHDA, CDR2 SQIVND (reference sequence). With 0 bases clipped from V and 5 bases from J, the junction kept 7 bases outside the gene matches. The CDR3 coding sequence is TGTGCCAGTAGTATAGATCAAGGGACAGCGAACGAGCAGTACTTC. Translation: CASSIDQGTANEQYF.

The chain couples TRBV4-2 to TRBJ2-7, with D hard to call. Germline V gene lookup returns CDR1 LGHNA and CDR2 YNFKEQ. Trimming pared 0 bases from V and 0 bases from J, leaving 6 bases between. There are 14 residues in the CDR3. This CDR3 is CASSQELLSYEQYF. As DNA, the CDR3 is TGTGCCAGCAGCCAAGAACTTCTCTCCTACGAGCAGTACTTC.

The rearrangement uses TRBV19 and TRBJ2-1; 9 bases are a match to TRBD1. Germline CDR1 LNHDA, CDR2 SQIVND (reference sequence). CDR3 size: 14 residues. The V and J ends lost 4 bases and 8 bases, in that order; junction bases with no gene match: 6. CDR3 protein: CASSTGQGRDEQFF. The CDR3 DNA is TGTGCCAGTAGTACGGGACAGGGACGCGATGAGCAGTTCTTC.

This chain joins TRBV5-1 and TRBJ2-6; 7 nucleotides match TRBD1. Germline V gene lookup returns CDR1 SGHRS and CDR2 YFSETQ. J gave up 2 bases and V 4 bases, and 12 bases lay outside the gene matches. The CDR3 length is 18 residues. This chain's CDR3 is CASSPGQAFQAGANVLTF. The CDR3 coding sequence is TGCGCCAGCAGCCCCGGACAGGCCTTCCAGGCTGGGGCCAACGTCCTGACTTTC. Full variable domain (missing parts from reference TRBV5-1 and TRBJ2-6): KAGVTQTPRYLIKTRGQQVTLSCSPISGHRSVSWYQQTPGQGLQFLFEYFSETQRNKGNFPGRFSGRQFSNSRSEMNVSTLELGDSALYLCASSPGQAFQAGANVLTFGAGSRLTVL.

The CDR3: CASGIGGAETQYF. CDR3 DNA sequence: TGTGCTAGTGGCATCGGGGGGGCGGAGACCCAGTACTTC. V gene TRBV12-5 combines with J gene TRBJ2-5; 8 bases are shared with TRBD2. Trimming at V came to 6 bases and at J to 5 bases, leaving 5 bases not matched to a gene. Germline assignment: CDR1 LGHNT and CDR2 FRNRAP. The CDR3 length is 13 residues. Full variable domain (remainder filled in from reference TRBV12-5 and TRBJ2-5): DARVTQTPRHKVTEMGQEVTMRCQPILGHNTVFWYRQTMMQGLELLAYFRNRAPLDDSGMPKDRFSAEMPDATLATLKIQPSEPRDSAVYFCASGIGGAETQYFGPGTRLLVL.

The V call is TRBV29-1, the J call TRBJ1-2, with a tentative D call TRBD1 (5 bases). CDR3 length: 11 residues. Germline V gene sequence: CDR1 SQVTM, CDR2 ANQGSEA. V was clipped by 8 bases and J by 10 bases, with 17 bases between them. CDR3 DNA sequence: TGCAGCCTAAGGGTGAAGGGGAACTACACCTTC. Encoded protein: CSLRVKGNYTF. The entire variable domain, with the rest obtained from reference TRBV29-1 and TRBJ1-2, is as follows: SAVISQKPSRDICQRGTSLTIQCQVDSQVTMMFWYRQQPGQSLTLIATANQGSEATYESGFVIDKFPISRPNLTFSTLTVSNMSPEDSSIYLCSLRVKGNYTFGSGTRLTVV.

The gene calls are TRBV10-3 and TRBJ1-1, with 7 positions matching TRBD1. This CDR3 comprises 14 residues. The J segment lost 0 bases and the V segment lost 6 bases, leaving 4 bases of the junction unmatched. The V gene's germline CDR1 is ENHRY and CDR2 SYGVKD. DNA of the CDR3: TGTGCCATCAGACGGACAGGCGTGAACACTGAAGCTTTCTTT. This encodes CAIRRTGVNTEAFF.